Below are 28 T cell receptor beta chains sequenced from a single sample in a study of T cell changes during pregnancy in multiple sclerosis. Here immunoSEQ multiplex PCR was the method, and the copy in TCRdb shows in-frame clones only, minus some. The table shows about 44,000 clones, with roughly 89% occurring only once. Material: CD4+ T cells from peripheral blood mononuclear cells, obtained in the first trimester of pregnancy. These receptors were collected from a female donor with multiple sclerosis, enrolled in a pregnancy study.

CDR3 sequence: CASSEIRSSGNTIYF. The DNA of the CDR3 is TGTGCCAGCAGCGAGATCCGATCATCTGGAAACACCATATATTTT. V is TRBV6-1 and J is TRBJ1-3, with D unclear. In germline, CDR1 is MNHNS, CDR2 SASEGT. The CDR3 loop spans 15 amino acids. V lost 6 bases, J lost 1 base, and 13 bases lay in between.

The chain employs TRBV11-2 and TRBJ2-7; 7 nucleotides align to TRBD2. The ends lost 1 base at V and 2 bases at J; junction bases unmatched: 5. Germline V lookup: CDR1 SGHAT, CDR2 FQNNGV. The length of the CDR3 is 15 residues. In nucleotides, the CDR3 is TGTGCCAGCAGCTTAGGGGCGGGGGTACCCTACGAGCAGTACTTC. It yields the protein CASSLGAGVPYEQYF.

The chain is built from TRBV10-3 and TRBJ2-6, with a weak D call TRBD2 (6 bases). The V end was cut by 4 bases, the J end by 0 bases, with 13 bases between. Germline CDR1 reads ENHRY; CDR2 reads SYGVKD. The CDR3 runs to 17 residues. The DNA for the CDR3 is TGTGCCATCAGTGGAACGGAGGGGAACTCTGGGGCCAACGTCCTGACTTTC. Its translation: CAISGTEGNSGANVLTF.

DNA for the CDR3: TGTGCCAGCAGCGTTCTAATTCCAGGAAACACTGAAGCTTTCTTT. Translating gives CASSVLIPGNTEAFF. V and J are TRBV9 and TRBJ1-1; D not resolved. Germline V gene sequence: CDR1 SGDLS, CDR2 YYNGEE. The CDR3 sequence is 15 residues long. The ends were cut back, 2 bases at V and 2 bases at J, with 13 bases in the middle.

CDR3 sequence reads: CASSYRAGPFYNEQFF. DNA for the CDR3: TGTGCCAGCAGTTACAGGGCGGGCCCTTTTTACAATGAGCAGTTCTTC. The J gene is TRBJ2-1, the V gene TRBV6-5, with D tentatively TRBD2 (5 bases). V lost 2 bases and J lost 4, with 15 bases in between. Per germline, CDR1 MNHEY and CDR2 SVGAGI. This CDR3 is 16 amino acids long.

The CDR3 loop reads CASSESGTHYGYTF. The CDR3 bases are TGTGCCAGCAGTGAATCGGGGACTCATTATGGCTACACCTTC. The chain couples TRBV2 to TRBJ1-2; tentative D call: TRBD1 (5 bases). Germline V gene sequence: CDR1 SNHLY, CDR2 FYNNEI. The CDR3 length is 14 residues. V lost 2 bases to trimming and J lost 5 bases, with 12 bases between them.

The chain carries TRBV28 and TRBJ2-3; 11 bases line up with TRBD2. With V trimmed by 5 bases and J by 4 bases, 5 bases remained unmatched. Germline V gene sequence: CDR1 MDHEN, CDR2 SYDVKM. This CDR3 is 15 amino acids long. The CDR3 spells CASSTGLAGPDTQYF. The CDR3 DNA reads TGTGCCAGCAGTACCGGACTAGCGGGTCCAGATACGCAGTATTTT.

This chain links TRBV7-2 with TRBJ2-4; D is ambiguous. CDR1 SGHTA and CDR2 FQGNSA come from the germline V gene. V was pared by 1 base and J by 0 bases, with 7 bases between. This CDR3 is 15 amino acids long. The CDR3 DNA follows: TGTGCCAGCAGCTTAGTCACTTTAGCCAAAAACATTCAGTACTTC. It codes for CASSLVTLAKNIQYF.

This sequence joins TRBV5-1 and TRBJ2-3; TRBD1 aligns across 7 bases. With V trimmed by 0 bases and J by 5 bases, 6 bases remained unmatched. This CDR3 is 15 amino acids long. Per germline, CDR1 SGHRS and CDR2 YFSETQ. The CDR3 DNA follows: TGCGCCAGCAGCTTGGGCCTGACAGGGCAAGATACGCAGTATTTT. This translates into CASSLGLTGQDTQYF. The variable domain in full, completed from reference TRBV5-1 and TRBJ2-3, reads KAGVTQTPRYLIKTRGQQVTLSCSPISGHRSVSWYQQTPGQGLQFLFEYFSETQRNKGNFPGRFSGRQFSNSRSEMNVSTLELGDSALYLCASSLGLTGQDTQYFGPGTRLTVL.

The chain joins TRBV30 to TRBJ2-7, with 9 bases matching TRBD1. Germline V gives CDR1 GTSNPN, CDR2 SVGIG (reference sequence). There are 14 residues in the CDR3. The J segment lost 5 bases and the V segment lost 5 bases, leaving 10 bases of the junction unmatched. CDR3: CAWGGTGRANEQYF. In nucleotides, the CDR3 is TGTGCCTGGGGAGGGACAGGGAGGGCGAACGAGCAGTACTTC.

The chain has TRBV11-3 and TRBJ2-1, with 14 bases matching TRBD2. The CDR3 totals 19 residues. Looked up from germline, CDR1 is SGHNT and CDR2 is YENEEA. The ends lost 1 base at V and 2 bases at J; junction bases unmatched: 7. As DNA, the CDR3 is TGTGCCAGCAGCTTAGCGGGAGGGACTAGCGGGAGCCCCTACAATGAGCAGTTCTTC. This encodes CASSLAGGTSGSPYNEQFF.

The chain couples TRBV5-1 to TRBJ2-7; 7 nucleotides align to TRBD1. J gave up 3 bases and V 10 bases, and 7 bases lay outside the gene matches. Germline CDR1 is SGHRS and CDR2 is YFSETQ. The CDR3 has 12 amino acids. CDR3 DNA: TGCGCCTCATTCCGGGACAGCTACGAGCAGTACTTC. Translating gives CASFRDSYEQYF.

The gene calls are TRBV5-4 and TRBJ1-1; D may be TRBD1 (5 bases). This CDR3 has 13 residues. Germline V gene sequence: CDR1 SGHNT, CDR2 YYREEE (reference sequence). V gave up 4 bases and J gave up 6 bases, with 13 bases separating them. The CDR3: CASSLDRQSEAFF. The DNA of the CDR3 is TGTGCCAGCAGCCTTGATCGACAGTCTGAAGCTTTCTTT.

The V call is TRBV7-2, the J call TRBJ2-7; D is unresolved. The V gene lost 0 bases and the J gene lost 4 bases, with 10 bases spanning the gap. Germline V lookup: CDR1 SGHTA, CDR2 FQGNSA. This CDR3 has 14 residues. This CDR3 reads CASSLAVSFYEQYF. The CDR3, as DNA: TGTGCCAGCAGCTTAGCTGTCTCTTTTTACGAGCAGTACTTC. Filled out from reference TRBV7-2 and TRBJ2-7, the complete variable domain reads GAGVSQSPSNKVTEKGKDVELRCDPISGHTALYWYRQSLGQGLEFLIYFQGNSAPDKSGLPSDRFSAERTGGSVSTLTIQRTQQEDSAVYLCASSLAVSFYEQYFGPGTRLTVT.

This clone was counted once. The V and J genes are TRBV2 and TRBJ2-7, with 9 bases aligning to TRBD2. CDR1 is SNHLY and CDR2 is FYNNEI in the germline V gene. V shed 6 bases, J shed 5 bases, and the junction held 5 bases outside the gene matches. CDR3 length: 13 residues. The CDR3 region has the DNA TGTGCCAGCAGCGGGACTAGCCCCCACGAGCAGTACTTC. Protein: CASSGTSPHEQYF.

This chain uses TRBV29-1 with TRBJ1-1; D perhaps matches TRBD1 (5 bases). V gave up 6 bases and J gave up 4 bases, with 30 bases separating them. CDR1 is SQVTM and CDR2 is ANQGSEA in the germline V gene. The CDR3 sequence is 18 residues long. The CDR3 DNA is TGCAGCGTGTGGAAAGGTAAGGGTGGGACTTATAGAGGCACTGAAGCTTTCTTT. This sequence encodes CSVWKGKGGTYRGTEAFF.

The CDR3 loop is CATSKTGNHQPQHF. The CDR3 region has the DNA TGTGCCACCAGCAAAACAGGGAACCATCAGCCCCAGCATTTT. This chain links TRBV15 with TRBJ1-5; D might be TRBD1 (6 bases). Germline loops: CDR1 LNHNV, CDR2 YYDKDF (reference sequence). The CDR3 sequence is 14 residues long. V was cut by 4 bases and J by 5 bases, with 12 bases left in between.

The gene calls are TRBV5-1 and TRBJ2-7, with 12 bases aligning to TRBD2. The trim removed 8 bases at V and 9 bases at J, leaving 9 bases unmatched. Germline V gene data show CDR1 as SGHRS and CDR2 as YFSETQ. The CDR3 totals 13 residues. The CDR3 DNA follows: TGCGCCAGTGGACTAGCGGGACCAGTGGGGCAGTACTTC. This gives the protein CASGLAGPVGQYF.

V gene TRBV28 combines with J gene TRBJ1-2, with 8 bases fitting TRBD1. The CDR3 runs 16 residues. The V gene's germline CDR1 is MDHEN and CDR2 SYDVKM. Germline trimming cut 4 bases from V and 5 bases from J; bases unmatched to any gene: 12. The CDR3 nucleotides are TGTGCCAGCAGTTCTCCCTCGGGACAGGTAAGTTATGGCTACACCTTC. It translates to CASSSPSGQVSYGYTF.

The chain recombines TRBV2 with TRBJ1-2; D perhaps matches TRBD1 (6 bases). CDR3 length: 13 residues. Trimming cost V 6 bases and J 2 bases, with 10 bases left between them. The germline V gene encodes CDR1 SNHLY and CDR2 FYNNEI. This CDR3 reads CASSTGSNYGYTF. The DNA of the CDR3 is TGTGCCAGCAGCACAGGGTCCAACTATGGCTACACCTTC.

This rearrangement joins TRBV19 to TRBJ2-7; D gene unclear. The ends were cut back, 3 bases at V and 0 bases at J, with 9 bases in the middle. Germline V gives CDR1 LNHDA, CDR2 SQIVND (reference sequence). The CDR3 is 14 residues long. In DNA form, the CDR3 reads TGTGCCAGTAGTATGCGGTTAGACTCCTACGAGCAGTACTTC. This sequence encodes CASSMRLDSYEQYF.

This clone has a single count. J is TRBJ2-2 and V is TRBV7-3; tentatively, D is TRBD2 (6 bases). CDR3 size: 13 residues. CDR1 SGHTA and CDR2 FQGTGA come from the germline V gene. V was cut by 3 bases and J by 6 bases, with 8 bases left in between. For the CDR3, the DNA is TGTGCCAGCAGCTTCGGAGGGGCCGGGGAGCTGTTTTTT. Amino acids: CASSFGGAGELFF.

The V gene is TRBV28, the J gene TRBJ1-5, with D possibly matching TRBD1 (5 bases). The germline V gene encodes CDR1 MDHEN and CDR2 SYDVKM. CDR3 length: 16 residues. Trimming left V 3 bases short and J 1 base short, with 13 bases between. The CDR3 here is CASSFPAGQSNQPQHF. CDR3 DNA: TGTGCCAGCAGTTTCCCCGCGGGGCAGAGCAATCAGCCCCAGCATTTT.

CDR3 nucleotide sequence: TGTGCCTGGACCCGAGCCGGGGAGCTGTTTTTT. Its translation: CAWTRAGELFF. This chain links TRBV30 with TRBJ2-2; D not resolved. The CDR3 extends over 11 amino acids. The V and J ends lost 4 bases and 6 bases respectively, with 6 bases between them. Germline lookup yields CDR1 GTSNPN and CDR2 SVGIG (reference sequence).

CDR3 coding DNA: TGTGCCAGCAGTGACCCTGGGGACAGGGCCTACGAGCAGTACTTC. Residues: CASSDPGDRAYEQYF. V usage is TRBV25-1 and J usage is TRBJ2-7, with 9 positions matching TRBD1. Germline CDR1 is MGHDK and CDR2 is SYGVNS. The CDR3 is made up of 15 amino acids. J was trimmed by 2 bases and V by 3 bases; bases with no gene match: 5.

The rearrangement joins TRBV7-9 to TRBJ1-1, with 9 bases lining up with TRBD1. The CDR3 totals 15 residues. With 5 bases clipped from V and 3 bases from J, the junction kept 7 bases outside the gene matches. Per germline, CDR1 SEHNR and CDR2 FQNEAQ (reference sequence). Written as DNA, the CDR3 is TGTGCCAGCAGCGACAGACAGGGGGTTGACACTGAAGCTTTCTTT. Amino acid sequence: CASSDRQGVDTEAFF.

The genes are TRBV9 and TRBJ2-5; 7 nucleotides agree with TRBD2. The CDR3 length is 16 residues. The germline CDR1 and CDR2 sequences are SGDLS and YYNGEE. V dropped 0 bases and J dropped 0; count of bases not matched to a gene: 5. The CDR3: CASSVASGKYQETQYF. Written as DNA, the CDR3 is TGTGCCAGCAGCGTAGCTAGCGGAAAGTACCAAGAGACCCAGTACTTC.

The J gene is TRBJ1-3, the V gene TRBV9, with 9 bases fitting TRBD1. The CDR3 covers 15 residues. Germline CDR1 and CDR2: SGDLS and YYNGEE. The V segment lost 4 bases and the J segment 2 bases; nucleotides outside the gene matches: 4. The CDR3 coding sequence is TGTGCCAGCAGCAATCGGGACAGGGCTGGAAACACCATATATTTT. Amino acid sequence: CASSNRDRAGNTIYF.